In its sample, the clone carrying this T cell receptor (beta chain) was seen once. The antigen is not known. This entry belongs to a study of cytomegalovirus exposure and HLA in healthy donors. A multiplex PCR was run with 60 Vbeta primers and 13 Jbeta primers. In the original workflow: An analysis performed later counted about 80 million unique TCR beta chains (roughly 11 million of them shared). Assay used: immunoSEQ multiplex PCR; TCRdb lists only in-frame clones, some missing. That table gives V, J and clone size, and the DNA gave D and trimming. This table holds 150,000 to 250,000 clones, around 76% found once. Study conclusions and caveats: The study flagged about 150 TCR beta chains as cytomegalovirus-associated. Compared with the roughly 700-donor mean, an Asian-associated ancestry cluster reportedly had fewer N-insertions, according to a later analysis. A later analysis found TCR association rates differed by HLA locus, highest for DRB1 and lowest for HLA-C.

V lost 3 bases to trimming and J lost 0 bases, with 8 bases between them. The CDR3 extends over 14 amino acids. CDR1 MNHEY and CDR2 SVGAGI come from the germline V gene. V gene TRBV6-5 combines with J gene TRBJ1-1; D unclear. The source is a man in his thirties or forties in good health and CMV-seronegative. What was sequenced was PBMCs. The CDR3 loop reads CASSYGSMNTEAFF. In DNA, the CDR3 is TGTGCCAGCAGTTATGGGAGCATGAACACTGAAGCTTTCTTT.